The 14 T cell receptor beta chains reported below all come from one sample, sequenced in a study of T cells in Graves' hyperthyroidism and ophthalmopathy. The TCR beta CDR3 regions underwent amplification using RNA transcripts as the source. The HTBI primer set served for first-round RT-PCR of the TCR CDR3. TCRdb fed the multiplex PCR reads into MiXCR, producing one record per CDR3 protein. The repertoire consists of about 560,000 distinct CDR3 sequences, with 16% occurring once and the leading ten covering about 17%. Source material: blood. All receptors derive from a woman between 18 and 29 years old with Graves' hyperthyroidism.

This clonotype has a count of ten or more. J is TRBJ2-1 and V is TRBV7-2; 11 bases fit TRBD2. Germline V gene sequence: CDR1 SGHTA, CDR2 FQGNSA. This CDR3 is 15 amino acids long. Germline trimming cut 5 bases from V and 5 bases from J; bases unmatched to any gene: 5. The CDR3 DNA reads as TGTGCCAGCAGCGTTAGCGGGGGGGCCAACAATGAGCAGTTCTTC. This encodes CASSVSGGANNEQFF.

This clonotype has just a few counts. One end of the junction fails to match germline, which may point to a read error. The chain links TRBV6-1 to TRBJ1-6; D not certain. The CDR3 contains 14 residues. Germline assignment: CDR1 MNHNS and CDR2 SASEGT. The CDR3 region is CASSDESYNSPPHF. Here the CDR3 DNA reads TGTGCCAGCAGTGACGAAAGCTATAATTCACCCCCCCACTTT.

The chain is built from TRBV6-1 and TRBJ1-1; 10 bases line up with TRBD1. Germline V gene data show CDR1 as MNHNS and CDR2 as SASEGT. The CDR3 sequence is 16 residues long. Germline trimming cut 5 bases from V and 1 base from J; bases unmatched to any gene: 7. Here the CDR3 DNA reads TGTGCCAGCAGTAAGACAGGGGGCTGGGGGAACACTGAAGCTTTCTTT. Translating it yields CASSKTGGWGNTEAFF.

This clonotype was seen repeatedly, ten times or more. The chain has TRBV27 and TRBJ2-5; the D call may be TRBD1 or TRBD2 (7 bases each). Trimming took 6 bases from V and 1 from J, leaving 18 bases between them. This CDR3 region has 16 residues. The germline V gene has CDR1 MNHEY and CDR2 SMNVEV (reference sequence). CDR3 in DNA: TGTGCCAGCAGCCCCCGGGAGGCAGGGGGCCAAGAGACCCAGTACTTC. As protein: CASSPREAGGQETQYF.

As regards this clonotype: One base away lies a much larger clone, so this may be a sequencing read error. The chain is built from TRBV18 and TRBJ2-3; no definite D call. Per the germline V gene, CDR1 is KGHSH and CDR2 is LQKENI. Trimming pared 8 bases from V and 2 bases from J, leaving 14 bases between. The CDR3 has 14 amino acids. The CDR3 loop reads CASHTLWNTDTQYF. The CDR3 region has the DNA TGTGCCAGCCACACCCTTTGGAACACAGATACGCAGTATTTT.

This clonotype has a handful of counts. The chain has TRBV5-1 and TRBJ2-7; 7 nucleotides line up with TRBD1. The ends lost 3 bases at V and 4 bases at J; junction bases unmatched: 1. CDR3 length: 12 residues. Germline CDR1 and CDR2: SGHRS and YFSETQ. The CDR3, as DNA: TGCGCCAGCAGCTCGGGACAGTACGAGCAGTACTTC. Its translation is CASSSGQYEQYF.

This clonotype was seen more than once but under ten times. The genes are TRBV6-6 and TRBJ2-1; 11 bases match TRBD2. The CDR3 runs 15 residues. The trim removed 0 bases at V and 9 bases at J, leaving 4 bases unmatched. Germline CDR1 is MNHNY and CDR2 is SVGAGI (reference sequence). CDR3 sequence (DNA): TGTGCCAGCAGTTACTCGCTAGCGGGAGGAGGTGAGCAGTTCTTC. The encoded protein is CASSYSLAGGGEQFF.

For this clonotype: Being one base from a much bigger clone, this may be a read error. Since the CDR3 does not end with the conserved phenylalanine or tryptophan, this likely comes from a read error. The chain recombines TRBV6-1 with TRBJ2-7, with D unresolved. CDR3 length: 15 residues. The V gene's germline CDR1 is MNHNS and CDR2 SASEGT. V was pared by 6 bases and J by 5 bases, with 20 bases between. CDR3 amino acids: CASSPSRGPIHEQYS. The CDR3 DNA reads TGTGCCAGCAGCCCAAGCCGCGGTCCAATCCACGAGCAGTACTCC.

This clonotype was found a few times. The chain links TRBV28 to TRBJ1-4; the D is unclear. The CDR3 consists of 17 residues. The germline CDR1 and CDR2 sequences are MDHEN and SYDVKM. V lost 3 bases and J 0 bases, leaving 14 bases between the germline ends. The DNA of the CDR3 is TGTGCCAGCAGTTTGGTGGAGTTTGGCACAACTAATGAAAAACTGTTTTTT. Protein product: CASSLVEFGTTNEKLFF.

This clonotype was observed at least ten times. V usage is TRBV12-3 or TRBV12-4 and J usage is TRBJ1-1; D possibly corresponds to TRBD1 (5 bases). The germline V and J ends were trimmed by 6 bases and 0 bases, with 11 bases remaining between them. This CDR3 comprises 14 residues. The CDR3 nucleotides are TGTGCCAGCAGAGAGGGGACCATGAACACTGAAGCTTTCTTT. This gives the protein CASREGTMNTEAFF.

The sample holds a few counts of this clonotype. The V call is TRBV12-3 or TRBV12-4, the J call TRBJ2-7; 9 bases map to TRBD2. V was pared by 3 bases and J by 8 bases, with 8 bases of the junction left unmatched. This CDR3 is 14 amino acids long. CDR3: CASSLRGGGYKQYF. CDR3 in DNA: TGTGCCAGCAGTTTGCGGGGGGGCGGATACAAGCAGTACTTC.

This clonotype was seen repeatedly, ten times or more. This sequence joins TRBV5-1 and TRBJ1-2; D possibly corresponds to TRBD1 (6 bases). CDR1 and CDR2 from the germline V gene are SGHRS and YFSETQ. Trimming pared 0 bases from V and 5 bases from J, leaving 8 bases between. This CDR3 region has 13 residues. CDR3 sequence reads: CASSLEGDYGYTF. The CDR3, as DNA: TGCGCCAGCAGCTTGGAGGGGGATTATGGCTACACCTTC.

This clonotype was found a few times. The J gene is TRBJ1-2, the V gene TRBV6-1; TRBD1 aligns across 7 bases. V was clipped by 6 bases and J by 2 bases; unmatched bases: 3. Germline loops: CDR1 MNHNS, CDR2 SASEGT. The length of the CDR3 is 13 residues. CDR3: CASRKGQNYGYTF. The CDR3, as DNA: TGTGCCAGCAGAAAGGGACAGAACTATGGCTACACCTTC.

This clonotype was counted many times. The V and J genes are TRBV20-1 and TRBJ2-1, with 13 positions matching TRBD2. The CDR3 has 16 amino acids. From germline, CDR1 is DFQATT and CDR2 SNEGSKA (reference sequence). V dropped 0 bases and J dropped 9; count of bases not matched to a gene: 8. DNA of the CDR3: TGCAGTGCTAGAGATCTACAGGGACTAGCGGGAACTGAGCAGTTCTTC. As protein: CSARDLQGLAGTEQFF.